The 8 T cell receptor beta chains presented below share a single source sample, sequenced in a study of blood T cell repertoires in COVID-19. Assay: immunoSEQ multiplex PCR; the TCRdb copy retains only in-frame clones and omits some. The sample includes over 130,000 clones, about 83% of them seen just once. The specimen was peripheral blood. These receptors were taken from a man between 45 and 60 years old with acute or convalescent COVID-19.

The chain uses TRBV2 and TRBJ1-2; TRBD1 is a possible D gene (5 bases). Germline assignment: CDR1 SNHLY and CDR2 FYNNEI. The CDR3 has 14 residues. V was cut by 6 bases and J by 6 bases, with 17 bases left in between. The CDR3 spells CASRSLGPGDGYTF. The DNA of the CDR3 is TGTGCCAGCAGGTCGTTGGGGCCCGGAGATGGCTACACCTTC.

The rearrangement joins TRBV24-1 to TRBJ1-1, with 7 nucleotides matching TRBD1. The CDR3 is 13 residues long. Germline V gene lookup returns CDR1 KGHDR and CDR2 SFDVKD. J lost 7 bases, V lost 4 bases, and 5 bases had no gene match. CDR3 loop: CATSDRGSGEAFF. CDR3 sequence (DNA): TGTGCCACCAGTGACAGGGGGAGCGGTGAAGCTTTCTTT.

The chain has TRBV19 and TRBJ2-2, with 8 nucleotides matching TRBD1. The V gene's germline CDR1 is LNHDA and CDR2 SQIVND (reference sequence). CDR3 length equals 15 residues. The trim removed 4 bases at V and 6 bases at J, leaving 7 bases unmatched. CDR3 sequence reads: CASSRADRDSGELFF. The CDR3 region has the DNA TGTGCCAGTAGTAGGGCGGACAGGGACTCCGGGGAGCTGTTTTTT. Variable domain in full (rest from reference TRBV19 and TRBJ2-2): DGGITQSPKYLFRKEGQNVTLSCEQNLNHDAMYWYRQDPGQGLRLIYYSQIVNDFQKGDIAEGYSVSREKKESFPLTVTSAQKNPTAFYLCASSRADRDSGELFFGEGSRLTVL.

The CDR3 loop reads CASSMVVDSYTDTQYF. DNA for the CDR3: TGTGCCAGTAGTATGGTGGTGGACAGCTACACAGATACGCAGTATTTT. The chain uses TRBV19 and TRBJ2-3; tentatively, D is TRBD1 (6 bases). Trimming took 3 bases from V and 2 from J, leaving 15 bases between them. CDR1 LNHDA and CDR2 SQIVND come from the germline V gene (reference sequence). The CDR3 sequence is 16 residues long.

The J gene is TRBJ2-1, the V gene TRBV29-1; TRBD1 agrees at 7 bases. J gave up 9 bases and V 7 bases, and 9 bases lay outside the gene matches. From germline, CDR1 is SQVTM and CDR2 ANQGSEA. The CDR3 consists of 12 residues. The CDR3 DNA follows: TGCAGCGGCCGCCCAGGGGGTGGTGAGCAGTTCTTC. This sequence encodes CSGRPGGGEQFF.

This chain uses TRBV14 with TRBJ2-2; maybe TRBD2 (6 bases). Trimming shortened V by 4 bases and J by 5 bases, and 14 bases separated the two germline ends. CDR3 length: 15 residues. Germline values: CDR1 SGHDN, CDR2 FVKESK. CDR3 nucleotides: TGTGCCAGCAGCCCCCTCGACGGGGGAACCGGGGAGCTGTTTTTT. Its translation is CASSPLDGGTGELFF.

CDR3 protein: CASSIDRATFSEQYV. The CDR3 region has the DNA TGTGCCAGCAGTATCGACAGGGCGACCTTCTCCGAGCAGTACGTC. The rearrangement joins TRBV5-5 to TRBJ2-7; TRBD1 matches 7 bases. CDR1 is SGHKS, CDR2 YYEKEE, per germline (reference sequence). This CDR3 region has 15 residues. V lost 5 bases to trimming and J lost 6 bases; unmatched junction nucleotides: 14.

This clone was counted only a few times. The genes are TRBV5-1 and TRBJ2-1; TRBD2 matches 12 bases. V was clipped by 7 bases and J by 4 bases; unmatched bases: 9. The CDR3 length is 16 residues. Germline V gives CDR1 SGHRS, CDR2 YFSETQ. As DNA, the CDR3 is TGCGCCAGCCGGGGGTGGACTAGCGGGAAATACAATGAGCAGTTCTTC. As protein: CASRGWTSGKYNEQFF.